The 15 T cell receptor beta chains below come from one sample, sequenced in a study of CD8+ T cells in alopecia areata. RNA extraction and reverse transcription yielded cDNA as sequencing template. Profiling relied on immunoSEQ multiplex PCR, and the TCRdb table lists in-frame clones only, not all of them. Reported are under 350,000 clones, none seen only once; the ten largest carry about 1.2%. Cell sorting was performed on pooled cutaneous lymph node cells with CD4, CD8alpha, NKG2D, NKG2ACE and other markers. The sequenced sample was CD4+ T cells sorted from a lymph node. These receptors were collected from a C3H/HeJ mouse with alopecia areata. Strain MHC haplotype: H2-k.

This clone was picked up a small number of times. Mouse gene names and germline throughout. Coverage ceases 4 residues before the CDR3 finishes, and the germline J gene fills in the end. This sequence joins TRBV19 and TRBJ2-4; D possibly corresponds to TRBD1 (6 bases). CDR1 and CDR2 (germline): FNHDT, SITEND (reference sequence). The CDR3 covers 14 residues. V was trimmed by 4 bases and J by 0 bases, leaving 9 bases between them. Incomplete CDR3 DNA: TGTGCCAGCAGTCCAAGGGGGAGTCAAAAC. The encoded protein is CASSPRGSQN. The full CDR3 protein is CASSPRGSQNTLYF.

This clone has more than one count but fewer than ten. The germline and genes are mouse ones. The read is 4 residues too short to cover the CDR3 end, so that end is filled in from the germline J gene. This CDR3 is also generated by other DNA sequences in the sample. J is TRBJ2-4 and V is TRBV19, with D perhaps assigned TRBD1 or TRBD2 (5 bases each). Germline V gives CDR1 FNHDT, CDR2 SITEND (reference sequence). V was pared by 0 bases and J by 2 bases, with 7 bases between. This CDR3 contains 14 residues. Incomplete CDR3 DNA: TGTGCCAGCAGTATAGGGGGCATTCAAAAC. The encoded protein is CASSIGGIQN. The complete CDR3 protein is CASSIGGIQNTLYF.

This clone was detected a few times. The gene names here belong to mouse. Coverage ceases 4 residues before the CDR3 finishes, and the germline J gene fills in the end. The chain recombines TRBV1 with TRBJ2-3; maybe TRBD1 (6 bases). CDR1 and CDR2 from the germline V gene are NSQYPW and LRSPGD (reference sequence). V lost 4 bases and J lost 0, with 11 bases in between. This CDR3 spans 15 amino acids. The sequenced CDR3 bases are TGCACCTGCAGTGGACAGGTTACTAGTGCAGAA. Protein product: CTCSGQVTSAE. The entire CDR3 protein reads CTCSGQVTSAETLYF. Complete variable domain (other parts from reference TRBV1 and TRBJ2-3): VTLLEQNPRWRLVPRGQAVNLRCILKNSQYPWMSWYQQDLQKQLQWLFTLRSPGDKEVKSLPGADYLATRVTDTELRLQVANMSQGRTLYCTCSGQVTSAETLYFGSGTRLTVL.

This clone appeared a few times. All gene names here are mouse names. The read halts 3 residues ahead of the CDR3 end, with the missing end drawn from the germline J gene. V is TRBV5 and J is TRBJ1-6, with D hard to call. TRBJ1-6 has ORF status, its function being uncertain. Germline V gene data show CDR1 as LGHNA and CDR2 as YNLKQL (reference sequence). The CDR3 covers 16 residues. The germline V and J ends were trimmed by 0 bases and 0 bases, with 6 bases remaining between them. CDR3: CASSQEDISYNSPLYF. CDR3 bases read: TGTGCCAGCAGCCAAGAAGACATTTCCTATAATTCGCCC.

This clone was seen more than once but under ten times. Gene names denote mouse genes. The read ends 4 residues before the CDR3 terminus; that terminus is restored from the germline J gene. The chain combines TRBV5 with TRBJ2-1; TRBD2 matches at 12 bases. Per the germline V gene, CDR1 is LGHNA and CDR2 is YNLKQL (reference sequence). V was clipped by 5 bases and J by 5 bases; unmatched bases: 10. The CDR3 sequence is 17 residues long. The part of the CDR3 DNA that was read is TGTGCCAGCAGCTCGGACTGGGGGGGAGAGTGGGATGCT. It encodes CASSSDWGGEWDA. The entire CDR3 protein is CASSSDWGGEWDAEQFF.

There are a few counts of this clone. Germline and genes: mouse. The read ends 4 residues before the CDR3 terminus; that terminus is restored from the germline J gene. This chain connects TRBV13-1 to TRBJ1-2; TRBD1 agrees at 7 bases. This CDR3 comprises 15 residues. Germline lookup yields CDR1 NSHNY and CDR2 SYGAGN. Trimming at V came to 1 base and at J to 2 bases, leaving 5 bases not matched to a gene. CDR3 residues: CASSDRRGRNSDYTF. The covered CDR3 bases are TGTGCCAGCAGTGATCGGAGGGGGCGGAACTCC.

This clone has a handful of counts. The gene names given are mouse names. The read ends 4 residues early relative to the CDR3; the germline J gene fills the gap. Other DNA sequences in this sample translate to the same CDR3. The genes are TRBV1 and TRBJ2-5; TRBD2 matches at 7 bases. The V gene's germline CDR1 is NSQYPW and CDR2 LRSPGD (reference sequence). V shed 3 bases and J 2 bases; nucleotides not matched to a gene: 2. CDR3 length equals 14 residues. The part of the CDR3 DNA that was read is TGCACCTGCAGTGCCCCTGGGGGCCAAGAC. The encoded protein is CTCSAPGGQD. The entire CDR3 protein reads CTCSAPGGQDTQYF.

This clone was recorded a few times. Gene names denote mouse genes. The CDR3 bases that were read are TGTGCCAGCAGGAACAAAAACACA. It is translated as CASRNKNT. In full, the CDR3 is CASRNKNTEVFF. The chain joins TRBV13-3 to TRBJ1-1, with unresolved D. The CDR3 end lies 4 residues beyond the end of the read and is filled in from the germline J gene. Germline lookup yields CDR1 NNHDY and CDR2 SYVADS. The CDR3 loop spans 12 amino acids. Trimming took off 5 bases at V and 1 base at J, with 6 bases between the two ends.

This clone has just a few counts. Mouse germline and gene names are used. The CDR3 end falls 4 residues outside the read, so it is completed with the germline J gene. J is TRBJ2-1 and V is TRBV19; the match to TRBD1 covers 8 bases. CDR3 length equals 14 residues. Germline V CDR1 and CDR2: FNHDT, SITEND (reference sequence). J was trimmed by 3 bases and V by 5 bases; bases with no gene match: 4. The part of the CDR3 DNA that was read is TGTGCCAGCAGAAAAGGACAGGGCTATGCT. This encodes CASRKGQGYA. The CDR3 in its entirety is CASRKGQGYAEQFF.

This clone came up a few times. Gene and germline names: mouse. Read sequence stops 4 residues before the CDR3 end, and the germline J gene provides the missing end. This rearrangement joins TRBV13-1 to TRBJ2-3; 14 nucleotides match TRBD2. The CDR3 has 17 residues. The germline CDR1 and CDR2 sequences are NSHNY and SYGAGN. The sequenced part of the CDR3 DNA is TGTGCCAGCAGTGAAAGGGGACTGGGGGGGCGCGGAGAA. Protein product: CASSERGLGGRGE. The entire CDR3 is CASSERGLGGRGETLYF.

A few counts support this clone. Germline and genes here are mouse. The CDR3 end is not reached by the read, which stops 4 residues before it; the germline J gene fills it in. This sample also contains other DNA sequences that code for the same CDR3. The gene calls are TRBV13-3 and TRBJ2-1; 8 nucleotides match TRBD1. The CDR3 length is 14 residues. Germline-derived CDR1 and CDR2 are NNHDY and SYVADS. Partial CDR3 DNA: TGTGCCAGCAGTGACAGGGGGCGCAGGGCT. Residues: CASSDRGRRA. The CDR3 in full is CASSDRGRRAEQFF.

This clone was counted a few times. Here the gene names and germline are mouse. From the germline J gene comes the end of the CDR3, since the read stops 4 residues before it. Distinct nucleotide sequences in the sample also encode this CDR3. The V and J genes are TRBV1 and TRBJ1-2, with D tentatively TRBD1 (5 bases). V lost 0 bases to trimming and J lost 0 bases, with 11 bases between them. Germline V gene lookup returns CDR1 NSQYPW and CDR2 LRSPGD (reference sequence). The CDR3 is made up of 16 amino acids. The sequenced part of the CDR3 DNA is TGCACCTGCAGTGCAGATCGCCAGGGCGCAAACTCC. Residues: CTCSADRQGANS. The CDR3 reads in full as CTCSADRQGANSDYTF.

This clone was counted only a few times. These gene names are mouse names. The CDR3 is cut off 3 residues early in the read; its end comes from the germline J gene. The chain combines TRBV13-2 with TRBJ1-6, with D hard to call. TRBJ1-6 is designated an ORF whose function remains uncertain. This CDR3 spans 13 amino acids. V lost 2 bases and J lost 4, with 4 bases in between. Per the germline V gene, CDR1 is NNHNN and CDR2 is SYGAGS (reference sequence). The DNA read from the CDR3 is TGTGCCAGCGGTGAACATTATAATTCGCCC. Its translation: CASGEHYNSP. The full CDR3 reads CASGEHYNSPLYF.

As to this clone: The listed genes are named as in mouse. The DNA read from the CDR3 is TGTGCCAGCAGTGGGGACAGGGGTAGTGCAGAA. Translated, it gives CASSGDRGSAE. The full-length CDR3 reads as CASSGDRGSAETLYF. The chain employs TRBV13-3 and TRBJ2-3; 10 nucleotides align to TRBD1. The sequenced fragment ends 4 residues before the CDR3 boundary, so the rest is inferred from the germline J gene. Germline V gives CDR1 NNHDY, CDR2 SYVADS. The CDR3 runs to 15 residues. The V and J ends lost 3 bases and 0 bases, in that order; junction bases with no gene match: 1.

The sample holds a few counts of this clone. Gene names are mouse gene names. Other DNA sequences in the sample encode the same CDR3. CDR3 DNA, as far as it was read: TGTGCCAGCAGTGGGACTGGTGCTCAAAAC. The encoded protein is CASSGTGAQN. The whole CDR3 protein reads CASSGTGAQNTLYF. J is TRBJ2-4 and V is TRBV13-1; TRBD2 matches 7 bases. The read terminates 4 residues before the CDR3 end, so the remaining end is supplied by the germline J gene. Germline V gene sequence: CDR1 NSHNY, CDR2 SYGAGN. The junction had 3 bases not matched to a gene; V was cut back by 3 bases and J by 2 bases. The CDR3 length is 14 residues.